The rows below give T cell receptor beta chains drawn from one sample of a study of T cells in Graves' hyperthyroidism and ophthalmopathy. TCRdb re-called the multiplex PCR reads with MiXCR, one entry per CDR3 protein. The sample contains hundreds of thousands of distinct CDR3 sequences, over 15% of which appear only once. Sequences were obtained from blood. These receptors were obtained from a young woman with Graves' hyperthyroidism. The CDR3 runs from the conserved cysteine through the conserved F or W. D genes are given only for firm matches. Size values are once, few and many counts, or a class for expanded clones, and some rows have none.

>TRBD1|TRBJ2-3|few|TRBV12-3/TRBV12-4
TGTGCCAGCAGTCCTGACCGGGACAGGGAAAAGTATTTT
CASSPDRDREKYF
>NA|TRBJ1-1|NA|TRBV12-3/TRBV12-4
TGTGCCAGCAGGGCCGGGGGCGGAGGGGCTTTCTTT
CASRAGGGGAFF
>NA|TRBJ2-3|NA|TRBV9
TGTGCCAGCAGCGTAGTAAGCGGATCTAACCGGCCAGATACGCAGTATTTT
CASSVVSGSNRPDTQYF
>NA|TRBJ2-7|many|TRBV11-3
TGTGCCAGCAGCTTAGATACGAGGGGGGGAAACGAGCAGTACTTC
CASSLDTRGGNEQYF
>TRBD2|TRBJ2-5|once|TRBV7-9
TGTGCCAGCAGCTTAGTAGCGGGAGCCCCTGAGACCCAGTACTTC
CASSLVAGAPETQYF
>NA|TRBJ2-3|NA|TRBV20-1
TGCAGTGCTAGAGGAGGTCCAGATACGCAGTATTTT
CSARGGPDTQYF
>NA|TRBJ2-7|NA|TRBV28
TGTGCCAGCAGTCCAAACTTTCCGCCCTACGAGCAGTACTTC
CASSPNFPPYEQYF
>TRBD1|TRBJ2-3|many|TRBV3-1
TGTGCCAGCAGCCAAGCATACGGGACAGGGTTCACAGATACGCAGTATTTT
CASSQAYGTGFTDTQYF
>NA|TRBJ1-1|many|TRBV12-3/TRBV12-4
TGTGCCAGCAGGTACGGACGGCCGACTGAAGCTTTCTTT
CASRYGRPTEAFF
>TRBD1|TRBJ1-4|many|TRBV12-3/TRBV12-4
TGTGCCAGCAGATCGACAGGGGGCGGTGAAAAACTGTTTTTT
CASRSTGGGEKLFF
>TRBD2|TRBJ2-1|NA|TRBV27
TGTGCCAGCAGTTTTGTTCCAGCGGGGGCCCCCTACAATGAGCAGTTCTTC
CASSFVPAGAPYNEQFF
>NA|TRBJ1-1|many|TRBV20-1
TGCAGTGCTAGAGACCAGGGACACCTGAACACTGAAGCTTTCTTT
CSARDQGHLNTEAFF
>TRBD2|TRBJ2-3|many|TRBV3-1
TGTGCCAGCAGCCAAGCTGCTAGCGGGGGCACAGATACGCAGTATTTT
CASSQAASGGTDTQYF
>TRBD2|TRBJ2-3|NA|TRBV4-3
TGCGCCAGCAGCCGGGAACTAGCGGGGGGTTCAGATACGCAGTATTTT
CASSRELAGGSDTQYF
>TRBD1|TRBJ1-2|many|TRBV6-1
TGTGCCAGCAGTCTGTCCGGACAGGGACCCTATGGCTACACCTTC
CASSLSGQGPYGYTF
>NA|TRBJ1-4|NA|TRBV20-1
TGCAGTGCTACGGACCCTAATGAAAAACTGTTTTTT
CSATDPNEKLFF
>TRBD2|TRBJ2-7|few|TRBV5-4
TGTGCCAGCAGCTTGCGGGGCCCACTAGCGGGGGGGACCTACGAGCAGTACTTC
CASSLRGPLAGGTYEQYF
>NA|TRBJ1-5|few|TRBV6-1
TGTGCCAGCAGTTCGAGGGGGTTTGGCAATCAGCCCCAGCATTTT
CASSSRGFGNQPQHF
>NA|TRBJ2-3|few|TRBV11-2
TGTGCCAGCAGCCTTCCAAGCCGGAGGGTGAGCACAGATACGCAGTATTTT
CASSLPSRRVSTDTQYF
>TRBD2|TRBJ2-7|many|TRBV20-1
TGCAGTGCTCAGACTAGCGGCGCCTCCTACGAGCAGTACTTC
CSAQTSGASYEQYF
>TRBD2|TRBJ2-7|few|TRBV27
TGTGCCAGCAGTCCCCGACTAGCGAGCCTCTTCGAGCAGTACTTC
CASSPRLASLFEQYF
>NA|TRBJ2-7|few|TRBV12-5
TGTGCTAGTGGTTTTGCAGGCGCCTACGAGCAGTACTTC
CASGFAGAYEQYF
>TRBD1|TRBJ2-5|many|TRBV11-2
TGTGCCAGCAGCTTAGGGGACAGGGGGCGCCTAGAGACCCAGTACTTC
CASSLGDRGRLETQYF
>NA|TRBJ2-1|NA|TRBV25-1
TGTGCCAGCAGTGAATCGGGTGAGCGGCCCTTTTTATATGAGCAGTTCTTC
CASSESGERPFLYEQFF
>NA|TRBJ2-7|many|TRBV7-2
TGTGCCAGCAGCTCCGGTTGGGGAGGGGGCTACGAGCAGTACTTC
CASSSGWGGGYEQYF
>TRBD2|TRBJ2-7|many|TRBV28
TGTGCCAGCAGTCCCCTAGCGGGAGGCCAATACGAGCAGTACTTC
CASSPLAGGQYEQYF
>TRBD1|TRBJ1-1|few|TRBV15
TGTGCCACCAGCAGACCACAGGGGCGGACTGAAGCTTTCTTT
CATSRPQGRTEAFF
>NA|TRBJ2-3|many|TRBV3-1
TGTGCCAGCAGCCAAGATTTGGCGGTTAGCACAGATACGCAGTATTTT
CASSQDLAVSTDTQYF
>NA|TRBJ2-1|NA|TRBV20-1
TGCAGTGCTCATATTATAGGCCACAATGAGCAGTTCTTC
CSAHIIGHNEQFF
>TRBD2|TRBJ2-1|many|TRBV12-3/TRBV12-4
TGTGCCAGCAGTATAGCGGGAGGCAAGAATGAGCAGTTCTTC
CASSIAGGKNEQFF
>TRBD2|TRBJ2-7|many|TRBV7-8
TGTGCCAGCAGCATCCAACTAGCGGGAGGCTACGAGCAGTACTTC
CASSIQLAGGYEQYF
>NA|TRBJ2-3|NA|TRBV19
TGTGCCAGTGGTAAGAGGGGGTTCGCAGATACGCAGTATTTT
CASGKRGFADTQYF
>NA|TRBJ2-7|few|TRBV5-1
TGCGCCAGCAGCTTGGGGACAGTATCAAATACCTACGAGCAGTACTTC
CASSLGTVSNTYEQYF
>TRBD1|TRBJ1-2|few|TRBV20-1
TGCAGTGCTCGTCGGTCTCAGGGGGCGGGCTATGGCTACACCTTC
CSARRSQGAGYGYTF
>TRBD1|TRBJ2-5|many|TRBV24-1
TGTGCCACCAGTGCCGGGACAGGCCCGGAGACCCAGTACTTC
CATSAGTGPETQYF
>TRBD1|TRBJ2-1|NA|TRBV11-2
TGTGCCAGCAGCAGAGGACAGGGGGAATATGAGCAGTTCTTC
CASSRGQGEYEQFF
>TRBD2|TRBJ2-2|many|TRBV5-1
TGCGCCAGCAGCGCCCTCGGGAGGGGTGCTTCCACCGGGGAGCTGTTTTTT
CASSALGRGASTGELFF
>TRBD2|TRBJ2-1|many|TRBV5-4
TGTGCCAGCAGCCCGGGACTAGCGGGAGCCCACAATGAGCAGTTCTTC
CASSPGLAGAHNEQFF
>NA|TRBJ2-5|many|TRBV6-5
TGTGCCAGCAGTTACTCGCCAAAAGAGACCCAGTACTTC
CASSYSPKETQYF
>NA|TRBJ1-2|NA|TRBV12-3/TRBV12-4
TGTGCCAGCAGTTTAATTAGGGGGGACTATGGCTACACCTTC
CASSLIRGDYGYTF
>NA|TRBJ1-5|NA|TRBV19
TGTGCCAGTAGTATTTTGGGGGTAAATAGCAATCAGCCCCAGCATTTT
CASSILGVNSNQPQHF
>TRBD2|TRBJ2-1|few|TRBV29-1
TGCAGCGTTGAAGATCGAGGTCGCGTCGCGGGGGGGTGGAATGAGCAGTTCTTC
CSVEDRGRVAGGWNEQFF
>NA|TRBJ2-5|NA|TRBV19
TGTGCCAGTAAGGTAGCGGCCAGACAAGAGACCCAGTACTTC
CASKVAARQETQYF
>TRBD2|TRBJ2-5|many|TRBV5-1
TGCGCCAGCAGCTTGGAACTAGCGGGTAGCGGGTACTTC
CASSLELAGSGYF
>NA|TRBJ1-1|many|TRBV20-1
TGCAGTGCTAGAGATTTGAAGGACGGAGGTGACACTGAAGCTTTCTTT
CSARDLKDGGDTEAFF
>NA|TRBJ1-6|few|TRBV27
TGTGCCAGCAGTCCATCAGCGGTTCCTATCGTCTCCTATAATTCACCCCTCCACTTT
CASSPSAVPIVSYNSPLHF
>TRBD2|TRBJ2-7|few|TRBV4-1
TGCGCCAGCAGCCTCACTAGCGGGAGGAACCCTTCCTACGAGCAGTACTTC
CASSLTSGRNPSYEQYF
>TRBD2|TRBJ2-1|NA|TRBV4-3
TGCGCCAGCAGCCAAGATCCGGGGGGGCCGTTAACCTCCTACAATGAGCAGTTCTTC
CASSQDPGGPLTSYNEQFF
>TRBD1|TRBJ1-1|many|TRBV12-3/TRBV12-4
TGTGCCAGCAGCGCGACACCCGACAGGGTGGGCGAAGCTTTCTTT
CASSATPDRVGEAFF
>NA|TRBJ1-1|few|TRBV11-2
TGTGCCAGCAGCTCAAAGCCGGAACCAAGCACTGAAGCTTTCTTT
CASSSKPEPSTEAFF
>NA|TRBJ2-5|many|TRBV3-1
TGTGCCAGCGACGGTGAGGCTGAGACCCAGTACTTC
CASDGEAETQYF
>TRBD2|TRBJ2-1|few|TRBV5-8
TGTGCCAGCAGCTTGTTTTTTCGGGAGGCTTACAATGAGCAGTTCTTC
CASSLFFREAYNEQFF
>NA|TRBJ1-1|NA|TRBV24-1
TGTGCCACCAGAGCGGTGGGGCGGGTGCATACTGAAGCTTTCTTT
CATRAVGRVHTEAFF
>NA|TRBJ2-1|NA|TRBV20-1
TGCAGTGCTAGAGAGAGCGGGCTTGAGCAGTTCTTC
CSARESGLEQFF
>TRBD1|TRBJ2-7|many|TRBV20-1
TGCAGAGCCAGAATGGGCAGGGGGCAGTACGAGCAGTACTTC
CRARMGRGQYEQYF
>NA|TRBJ2-7|NA|TRBV7-8
TGTGCCAGCAGCTTACAGGGTGAGGAGCAGTACTTC
CASSLQGEEQYF
>NA|TRBJ1-2|few|TRBV3-1
TGTGCCAGCAGCCGGGTGGCGGGCCACTATGGCTACACCTTC
CASSRVAGHYGYTF
>NA|TRBJ2-7|few|TRBV5-1
TGCGCCAGCAGCTGGAGAGGTACCTACGAGCAGTACTTC
CASSWRGTYEQYF
>NA|TRBJ2-7|few|TRBV6-1
TGTGCCAGCAGAATGGGGGCAGTCCCTCCCTACGAGCAGTACTTC
CASRMGAVPPYEQYF
>TRBD1|TRBJ1-2|few|TRBV6-1
TGTGCCAGCAGTACAGGGGATTTTAACTATGGCTACACCTTC
CASSTGDFNYGYTF